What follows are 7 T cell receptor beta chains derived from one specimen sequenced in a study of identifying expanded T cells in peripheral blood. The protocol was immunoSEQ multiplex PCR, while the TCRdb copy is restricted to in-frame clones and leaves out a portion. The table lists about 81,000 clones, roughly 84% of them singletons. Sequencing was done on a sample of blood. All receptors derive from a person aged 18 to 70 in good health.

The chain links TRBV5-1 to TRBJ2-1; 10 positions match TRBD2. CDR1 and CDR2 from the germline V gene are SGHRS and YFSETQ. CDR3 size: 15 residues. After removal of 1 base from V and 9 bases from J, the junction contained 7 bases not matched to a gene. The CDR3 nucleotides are TGCGCCAGCAGCTTGACAGCGGGAGGGCCCAGTGAGCAGTTCTTC. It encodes CASSLTAGGPSEQFF.

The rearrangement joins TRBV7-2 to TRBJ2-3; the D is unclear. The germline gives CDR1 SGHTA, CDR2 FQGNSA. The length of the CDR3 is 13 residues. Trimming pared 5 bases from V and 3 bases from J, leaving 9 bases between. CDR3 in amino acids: CASSPTGTDTQYF. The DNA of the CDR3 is TGTGCCAGCAGCCCCACCGGTACAGATACGCAGTATTTT.

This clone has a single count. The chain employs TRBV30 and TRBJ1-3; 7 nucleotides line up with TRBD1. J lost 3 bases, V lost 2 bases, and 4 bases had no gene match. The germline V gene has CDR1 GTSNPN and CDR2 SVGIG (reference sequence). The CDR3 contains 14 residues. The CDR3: CAWSRGRDGNTIYF. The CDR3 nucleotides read TGTGCCTGGAGTAGGGGGCGCGATGGAAACACCATATATTTT.

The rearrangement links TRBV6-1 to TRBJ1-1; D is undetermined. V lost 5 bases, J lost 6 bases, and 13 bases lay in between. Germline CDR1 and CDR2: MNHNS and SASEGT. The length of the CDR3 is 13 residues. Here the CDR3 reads CASSSMEGAEAFF. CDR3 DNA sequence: TGTGCCAGCAGTTCCATGGAGGGCGCTGAAGCTTTCTTT.

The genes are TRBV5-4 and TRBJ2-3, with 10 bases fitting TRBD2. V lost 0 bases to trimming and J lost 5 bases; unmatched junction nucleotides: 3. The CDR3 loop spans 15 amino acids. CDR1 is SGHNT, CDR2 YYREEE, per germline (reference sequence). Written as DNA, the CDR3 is TGTGCCAGCAGCTTGGAAGCGGGAGGGGGAGATACGCAGTATTTT. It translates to CASSLEAGGGDTQYF.

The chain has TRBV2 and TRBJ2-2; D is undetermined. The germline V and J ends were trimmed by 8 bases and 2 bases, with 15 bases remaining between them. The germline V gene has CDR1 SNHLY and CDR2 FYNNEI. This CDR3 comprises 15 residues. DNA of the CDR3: TGTGCCAGCTCGATATCCAGGATAAACACCGGGGAGCTGTTTTTT. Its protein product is CASSISRINTGELFF. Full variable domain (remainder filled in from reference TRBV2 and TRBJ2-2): EPEVTQTPSHQVTQMGQEVILRCVPISNHLYFYWYRQILGQKVEFLVSFYNNEISEKSEIFDDQFSVERPDGSNFTLKIRSTKLEDSAMYFCASSISRINTGELFFGEGSRLTVL.

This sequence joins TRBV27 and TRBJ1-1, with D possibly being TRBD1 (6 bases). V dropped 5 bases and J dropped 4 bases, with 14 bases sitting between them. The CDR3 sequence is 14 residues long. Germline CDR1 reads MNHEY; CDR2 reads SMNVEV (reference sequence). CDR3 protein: CASSLGQSGTEAFF. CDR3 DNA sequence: TGTGCCAGCAGTCTCGGACAGAGTGGCACTGAAGCTTTCTTT.